These T cell receptor beta chains were read from a single sample in a study of cytomegalovirus exposure and HLA in healthy donors. Generated by immunoSEQ multiplex PCR, the TCRdb table keeps only in-frame clones and is missing some. The repertoire has 150,000 to 200,000 clones, roughly 13% of them found once; the top ten carry about 7.8%. The sample comprised PBMCs. The receptors derive from a man in his forties or fifties in good health and CMV-seropositive. Each CDR3 is given with its conserved first and last residue. A D gene is named only where the DNA matches it firmly. Clone size is stated in some rows and not others, as once, few, many or a class when expanded.

J gene	V gene	clone size	D gene	CDR3 DNA	CDR3 protein
TRBJ1-5	TRBV9	few	.	TGTGCCAGCAGCCTTGGGACTTCCTATCAGCCCCAGCATTTT	CASSLGTSYQPQHF
TRBJ1-1	TRBV4-2	.	.	TGTGCCAGCAGCCAAGTAGGAGCGAACACTGAAGCTTTCTTT	CASSQVGANTEAFF
TRBJ1-1	TRBV7-8	.	.	TGTGCCAGCAGCTTACTGGGGGGAACGAACACTGAAGCTTTCTTT	CASSLLGGTNTEAFF
TRBJ2-5	TRBV13	few	.	TGTGCCAGCAGCAGCCGATGGGAGCTCCAAGAGACCCAGTACTTC	CASSSRWELQETQYF
TRBJ1-1	TRBV19	.	TRBD1	TGTGCCAGTAGTATTGGGACAGGGGGCGGTGGAGCTTTCTTT	CASSIGTGGGGAFF
TRBJ1-2	TRBV27	few	TRBD1	TGTGCCAGCGGGAACAGGGGGGGAAACTATGGCTACACCTTC	CASGNRGGNYGYTF
TRBJ2-5	TRBV6-5	few	.	TGTGCCAGCAGTTACCAGGGGGGAGAGACCCAGTACTTC	CASSYQGGETQYF
TRBJ1-2	TRBV10-3	.	.	TGTGCCATCAGTGATGGCCCCCCGGGGAACTATGGCTACACCTTC	CAISDGPPGNYGYTF
TRBJ1-1	TRBV7-2	.	.	TGTGCCAGCAGCGGGACATTGAGGGCTGAAGCTTTCTTT	CASSGTLRAEAFF
TRBJ1-2	TRBV11-3	few	TRBD1	TGTGCCAGCAGCCTGGGACAGCCCCTGGGCTACACCTTC	CASSLGQPLGYTF
TRBJ1-2	TRBV6-5	few	.	TGTGCCACCTCCGAAAGGGGGGGAAACTATGGCTACACCTTC	CATSERGGNYGYTF
TRBJ2-7	TRBV30	.	.	TGTGCCTGGAGTGTAATCCAGGGATCCTACGAGCAGTACTTC	CAWSVIQGSYEQYF
TRBJ2-5	TRBV5-6	.	.	TGTGCCAGCAGCTTGGAACTCCAAGAGACCCAGTACTTC	CASSLELQETQYF
TRBJ2-7	TRBV27	.	.	TGTGCCAGCAGTTCGCGGCTCCACACCTACGAGCAGTACTTC	CASSSRLHTYEQYF
TRBJ1-6	TRBV4-3	few	.	TGCGCCAGCAGCCGAGGGAGGGGAACGGGAAATTCACCCCTCCACTTT	CASSRGRGTGNSPLHF
TRBJ1-1	TRBV7-3	.	.	TGTGCCAGCAGCTTTGCAGGAAGAACTGAAGCTTTCTTT	CASSFAGRTEAFF